This record looks at one T cell receptor (beta chain) sequence and its context. Antigen: not known. The CDR3 runs to 15 residues. The germline V and J ends were trimmed by 5 bases and 5 bases, with 15 bases remaining between them. Germline CDR1 is SEHNR and CDR2 is FQNEAQ (reference sequence). This sample was included in a study of CD8+CD57+ T cells in acquired aplastic anemia. The TCR beta profiling, which covered VDJ combination and CDR3 sequence, was carried out using genomic DNA as the template. TCRdb re-analysed the reads in MiXCR, keeping a single row per CDR3 protein. This sample has 150,000 to 200,000 distinct CDR3 sequences, with under 70% found just once. Whole-study findings and limits: In common between the patients and the controls were twenty-nine CD8+ CDR3 sequences.

This TCR came from a human donor with severe aplastic anemia or a healthy control (not recorded which). The V gene is TRBV7-9, the J gene TRBJ1-4, with D tentatively TRBD1 (6 bases). The sample was sorted CD4+, CD8+, or CD8+CD57+ T cells (not recorded which) from PBMCs. The CDR3 protein is CASSPEQGVNEKLFF. CDR3 sequence (DNA): TGTGCCAGCAGCCCAGAACAGGGCGTGAATGAAAAACTGTTTTTT.